Listed below are T cell receptor beta chains from one sample, sequenced in a study of cytomegalovirus exposure and HLA in healthy donors. Profiling relied on immunoSEQ multiplex PCR, and the TCRdb table lists in-frame clones only, not all of them. The repertoire has about 140,000 clones, about 80% of them found once; the top ten carry roughly 1.4%. Specimen: PBMCs. The receptors were sampled from a man in his thirties or forties in good health and CMV-seropositive. Each CDR3 is given with its conserved first and last residue. Fields, in order: clone size, D gene, J gene, V gene, CDR3 protein, CDR3 DNA. D genes are given only for firm matches. Size is stated for part of the rows, as once, few or many counts, or as a class when the clone is expanded.

>.|.|TRBJ2-2|TRBV19
CASSMGPAGTGELFF
TGTGCCAGTAGCATGGGACCAGCGGGCACCGGGGAGCTGTTTTTT
>few|.|TRBJ2-3|TRBV7-2
CASSPQGIPTDTQYF
TGTGCCAGCAGCCCACAGGGAATACCCACAGATACGCAGTATTTT
>.|.|TRBJ2-1|TRBV6-5
CASSRTGSSYNEQFF
TGTGCCAGCAGTAGGACCGGGAGCTCCTACAATGAGCAGTTCTTC
>.|.|TRBJ1-4|TRBV19
CASTLSSGEWEKLFF
TGTGCCAGTACCCTATCGTCAGGGGAATGGGAAAAACTGTTTTTT
>.|TRBD1|TRBJ1-2|TRBV6-5
CASTIAGTGNGYTF
TGTGCCAGCACCATTGCCGGGACAGGGAATGGCTACACCTTC
>.|.|TRBJ1-2|TRBV28
CASRQGHYGYTF
TGTGCCAGCAGACAGGGACACTATGGCTACACCTTC
>.|.|TRBJ2-1|TRBV7-2
CASSTDLSSYNEQFF
TGTGCCAGCAGCACGGACTTGAGCTCCTACAATGAGCAGTTCTTC
>.|TRBD1|TRBJ2-5|TRBV2
CASTPGTGGGLTETQYF
TGTGCCAGCACCCCAGGGACAGGGGGAGGATTGACGGAGACCCAGTACTTC
>.|.|TRBJ2-3|TRBV7-9
CASSLGQSTDTQYF
TGTGCCAGCAGCCTGGGACAAAGCACAGATACGCAGTATTTT
>.|.|TRBJ1-6|TRBV18
CASSSTGENSPLHF
TGTGCCAGCTCATCGACAGGTGAAAATTCACCCCTCCACTTT
>.|.|TRBJ2-2|TRBV5-1
CASRISGTNTGELFF
TGCGCCAGCAGAATATCCGGGACGAACACCGGGGAGCTGTTTTTT
>once|.|TRBJ2-7|TRBV10-3
CAISEGDFSLSYEQYF
TGTGCCATCAGTGAGGGGGACTTTTCCCTTTCCTACGAGCAGTACTTC
>few|.|TRBJ1-3|TRBV6-1
CASSLWAKPGNTIYF
TGTGCCAGCAGCCTCTGGGCCAAGCCTGGAAACACCATATATTTT
>.|TRBD1|TRBJ1-2|TRBV7-2
CASSLTWTGSGYTF
TGTGCCAGCAGCTTAACCTGGACAGGGTCTGGCTACACCTTC
>.|.|TRBJ2-7|TRBV12-2
CASRLEGQVALKTYEQYF
TGTGCAAGTCGCTTAGAGGGACAGGTCGCGCTTAAAACCTACGAGCAGTACTTC
>.|.|TRBJ1-1|TRBV2
CASTREQMNTEAFF
TGTGCCAGCACGCGGGAACAGATGAACACTGAAGCTTTCTTT
>.|.|TRBJ1-1|TRBV15
CATSRALGGGIVAFF
TGTGCCACCAGCAGAGCCCTGGGGGGGGGTATCGTAGCTTTCTTT
>.|.|TRBJ2-7|TRBV6-5
CASSRNEGDEQYF
TGTGCCAGCAGCCGCAATGAGGGCGACGAGCAGTACTTC
>.|.|TRBJ2-2|TRBV11-1
CASSHMGQNTGELFF
TGTGCCAGCAGCCACATGGGACAGAACACCGGGGAGCTGTTTTTT
>.|TRBD2|TRBJ2-2|TRBV7-3
CASSLTSGVSTGELFF
TGTGCCAGCAGCTTAACTAGCGGGGTTTCCACCGGGGAGCTGTTTTTT
>.|TRBD1|TRBJ2-1|TRBV6-1
CASSVQGSNNEQFF
TGTGCCAGCAGTGTACAGGGGTCTAACAATGAGCAGTTCTTC
>.|.|TRBJ1-3|TRBV6-1
CASSPREAGNTIYF
TGTGCCAGCAGTCCCAGGGAGGCTGGAAACACCATATATTTT
>once|TRBD1|TRBJ2-2|TRBV18
CASSPGQDTGELFF
TGTGCCAGCTCACCGGGACAGGACACCGGGGAGCTGTTTTTT
>.|.|TRBJ1-5|TRBV27
CASSFREGNQPQHF
TGTGCCAGCAGTTTCAGGGAGGGCAATCAGCCCCAGCATTTT
>.|.|TRBJ2-1|TRBV11-2
CASSLAGNNEQFF
TGTGCCAGCAGCTTAGCAGGGAACAATGAGCAGTTCTTC
>.|.|TRBJ2-7|TRBV11-3
CASSPGAKGGSYEQYF
TGTGCCAGCAGCCCAGGCGCTAAAGGGGGCTCCTACGAGCAGTACTTC
>.|TRBD1|TRBJ2-3|TRBV6-5
CASSYFSGQGGVTQYF
TGTGCCAGCAGCTACTTCTCGGGACAGGGTGGTGTAACGCAGTATTTT
>.|TRBD1|TRBJ2-7|TRBV29-1
CSVAQRRDRAREQYF
TGCAGCGTTGCTCAAAGGCGTGACAGGGCGAGAGAGCAGTACTTC
>.|.|TRBJ2-7|TRBV27
CASRRSASYEQYF
TGTGCCAGCCGGAGGAGTGCTTCCTACGAGCAGTACTTC
>.|TRBD2|TRBJ2-5|TRBV29-1
CSVTLAGEGETQYF
TGCAGCGTGACCCTAGCGGGAGAGGGAGAGACCCAGTACTTC
>.|.|TRBJ1-2|TRBV28
CASSFSGGYTF
TGTGCCAGCAGTTTTTCAGGGGGCTACACCTTC
>.|TRBD2|TRBJ2-3|TRBV19
CASSTLRTSGLDTQYF
TGTGCCAGTAGTACCCTACGGACTAGCGGGTTGGATACGCAGTATTTT
>.|TRBD1|TRBJ1-2|TRBV28
CASTDRGHDGYTF
TGTGCCAGCACCGACAGGGGGCACGATGGCTACACCTTC
>.|.|TRBJ1-1|TRBV5-4
CASSSTTDTEAFF
TGTGCCAGCAGCTCGACGACAGACACTGAAGCTTTCTTT
>.|.|TRBJ2-1|TRBV30
CAWICFNRGVEEDEQFF
TGTGCCTGGATTTGTTTTAATCGGGGAGTCGAAGAGGACGAGCAGTTCTTC
>.|TRBD2|TRBJ2-7|TRBV5-1
CASSSLAGPNYEQYF
TGCGCCAGCAGCTCACTAGCGGGCCCAAACTACGAGCAGTACTTC
>.|.|TRBJ1-5|TRBV19
CASTPVEGRDSNQPQHF
TGTGCCAGTACCCCGGTGGAGGGGAGGGATAGCAATCAGCCCCAGCATTTT
>.|TRBD1|TRBJ2-7|TRBV9
CASSEGQGAYEQYF
TGTGCCAGCAGCGAGGGACAGGGGGCCTACGAGCAGTACTTC
>.|TRBD1|TRBJ2-7|TRBV30
CAWSGGTGDSYEQYF
TGTGCCTGGAGTGGAGGGACAGGAGACTCCTACGAGCAGTACTTC
>.|TRBD1|TRBJ1-2|TRBV19
CASSNYRTGGIGYTF
TGTGCCAGTAGTAACTACCGGACAGGGGGTATTGGCTACACCTTC
>.|TRBD1|TRBJ1-1|TRBV6-5
CASSYATGQGDEAFF
TGTGCCAGCAGTTACGCCACTGGACAGGGGGATGAAGCTTTCTTT
>.|.|TRBJ1-1|TRBV7-3
CASSSQGATEAFF
TGTGCCAGCAGCTCGCAAGGGGCCACTGAAGCTTTCTTT
>.|.|TRBJ2-7|TRBV11-1
CASSLPHPYEQYF
TGTGCCAGCAGCTTACCACATCCCTACGAGCAGTACTTC
>.|TRBD1|TRBJ2-7|TRBV6-6
CASSPHQVQGAHEQYF
TGTGCCAGCAGTCCTCATCAGGTACAGGGGGCCCACGAGCAGTACTTC
>.|.|TRBJ1-2|TRBV6-5
CATKGGATRRRGYTF
TGTGCCACCAAGGGCGGGGCCACCCGACGACGCGGCTACACCTTC
>.|TRBD1|TRBJ1-6|TRBV28
CASSTGGPSPLHF
TGTGCCAGCAGTACAGGGGGGCCTTCACCCCTCCACTTT
>.|TRBD2|TRBJ2-5|TRBV6-6
CATRWGRGQETQYF
TGTGCCACCCGGTGGGGGAGGGGTCAAGAGACCCAGTACTTC
>few|TRBD1|TRBJ1-4|TRBV6-5
CASSPQGATNEKLFF
TGTGCCAGCAGTCCCCAGGGGGCAACTAATGAAAAACTGTTTTTT
>.|.|TRBJ2-7|TRBV7-2
CASSLVEGDYEQYF
TGTGCCAGCAGCTTAGTGGAGGGAGACTACGAGCAGTACTTC
>.|.|TRBJ2-5|TRBV2
CASSEQETQYF
TGTGCCAGCAGTGAACAGGAGACCCAGTACTTC
>.|TRBD2|TRBJ2-1|TRBV30
CAWGTSGNEQFF
TGTGCCTGGGGGACTAGCGGAAATGAGCAGTTCTTC
>.|.|TRBJ2-7|TRBV5-4
CASSLVGDSREQYF
TGTGCCAGCAGCTTGGTGGGGGACTCCCGGGAGCAGTACTTC
>once|TRBD1|TRBJ1-1|TRBV28
CASSWTGRTEAFF
TGTGCCAGCAGCTGGACAGGGCGAACTGAAGCTTTCTTT
>.|TRBD1|TRBJ2-7|TRBV19
CASSPVQGALSYEQYF
TGTGCCAGTAGTCCCGTACAGGGGGCTCTCTCCTACGAGCAGTACTTC